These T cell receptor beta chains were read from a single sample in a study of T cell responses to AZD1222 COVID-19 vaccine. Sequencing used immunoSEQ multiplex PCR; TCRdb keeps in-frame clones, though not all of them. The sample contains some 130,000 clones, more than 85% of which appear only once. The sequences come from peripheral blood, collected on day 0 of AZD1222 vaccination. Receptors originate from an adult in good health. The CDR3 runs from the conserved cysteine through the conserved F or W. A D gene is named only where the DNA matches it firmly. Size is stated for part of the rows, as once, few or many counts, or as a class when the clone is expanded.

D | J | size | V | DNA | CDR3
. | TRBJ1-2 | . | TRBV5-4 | TGTGCCAGCAGCGGCTCACAGCATGGCTACACCTTC | CASSGSQHGYTF
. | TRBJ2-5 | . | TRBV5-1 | TGCGCCAGCAGCTTGAGCAGCCAACGGGGCGAGACCCAGTACTTC | CASSLSSQRGETQYF
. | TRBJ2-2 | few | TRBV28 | TGTGCCAGCAGTCTCCGGGGTGGTACGCACCCCGGGGAGCTGTTTTTT | CASSLRGGTHPGELFF
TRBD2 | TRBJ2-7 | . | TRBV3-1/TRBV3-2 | TGTGCCAGCAGCCTTCAGTTTAGCGGGGGCTACGAGCAGTACTTC | CASSLQFSGGYEQYF
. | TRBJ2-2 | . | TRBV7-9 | TGTGCCAGCAGCTTAATGATGTCGTCCACCGGGGAGCTGTTTTTT | CASSLMMSSTGELFF
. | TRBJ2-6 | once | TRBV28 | TGTGCCAGCAGTTTCGAGTGGTCTGGGGCCAACGTCCTGACTTTC | CASSFEWSGANVLTF
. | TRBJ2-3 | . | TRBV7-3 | TGTGCCAGCAGCATCACCCGGGACGACACAGATACGCAGTATTTT | CASSITRDDTDTQYF
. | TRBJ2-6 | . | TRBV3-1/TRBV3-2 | TGTGCCAGCAGCCAAGGGTCCCGGAAGGGTGGGGCCAACGTCCTGACTTTC | CASSQGSRKGGANVLTF
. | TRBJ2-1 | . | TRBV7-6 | TGTGCCAGCAGCCCCCAACTTTCTGATGAGCAGTTCTTC | CASSPQLSDEQFF
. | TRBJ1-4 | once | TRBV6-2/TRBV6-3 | TGTGCCAGCAGTTACGGGATCATTAATGAAAAACTGTTTTTT | CASSYGIINEKLFF
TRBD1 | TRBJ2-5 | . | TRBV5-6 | TGTGCCAGCAACCGGGCCGGGGCAGGGGGCGTCCAGTACTTC | CASNRAGAGGVQYF
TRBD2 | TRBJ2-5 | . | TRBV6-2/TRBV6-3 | TGTGCCAGCAGTTACTCGTCAGCGGGAGGAGGGACCCAGTACTTC | CASSYSSAGGGTQYF
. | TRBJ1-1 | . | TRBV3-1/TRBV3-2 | TGTGCCAGCAGCCAAGGAAACACTGAAGCTTTCTTT | CASSQGNTEAFF
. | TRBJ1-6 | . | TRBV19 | TGTGCCAGTAGCTGGCAGGGTTTGAATTCACCCCTCCACTTT | CASSWQGLNSPLHF
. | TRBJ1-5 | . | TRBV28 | TGTGCCAGCAGTTTTGCGGGGACTAATCAGCCCCAGCATTTT | CASSFAGTNQPQHF
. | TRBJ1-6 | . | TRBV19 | TGTGCCAGTAGTATGTTTTATAATTCACCCCTCCACTTT | CASSMFYNSPLHF
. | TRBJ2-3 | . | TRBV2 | TGTGCCAGCAAAGGCAGGACCGCAGATACGCAGTATTTT | CASKGRTADTQYF
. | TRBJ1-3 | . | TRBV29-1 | TGCAGCACATATGGCAGGGGTGGAAACACCATATATTTT | CSTYGRGGNTIYF
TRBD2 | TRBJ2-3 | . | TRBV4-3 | TGCGCCAGCAGCCAAGAGAGGGCGGGAGAGACGAGCACAGATACGCAGTATTTT | CASSQERAGETSTDTQYF
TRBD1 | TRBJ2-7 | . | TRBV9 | TGTGCCAGCAGCTTCACCGGGACAGGGGGTTACGAGCAGTACTTC | CASSFTGTGGYEQYF
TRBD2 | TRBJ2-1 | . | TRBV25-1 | TGTGCCAGCAGCCTCTCCCCCGGGGAGGGGACTAGCCTTAATGAGCAGTTCTTC | CASSLSPGEGTSLNEQFF
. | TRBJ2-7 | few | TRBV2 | TGTGCCAGCAGTGACCCACTCCTCCGGGACGAGCAGTACTTC | CASSDPLLRDEQYF
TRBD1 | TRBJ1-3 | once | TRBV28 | TGTGCCAGCAGTTCCGCGACAGGGTTTGGAAACACCATATATTTT | CASSSATGFGNTIYF
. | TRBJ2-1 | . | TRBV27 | TGTGCCAGCAGGATGTCCATACTACCCTACAATGAGCAGTTCTTC | CASRMSILPYNEQFF